These 31 T cell receptor beta chains share one sample of origin, sequenced in a study of neurological immune-mediated disorders. TCRdb ran MiXCR on the 5' RACE reads and lists one entry per CDR3 protein. The data contain tens of thousands of distinct CDR3 sequences, roughly a sixth of them singletons. Sequencing was carried out using PBMCs. These receptors were obtained from a woman aged 40-49 years in good health.

Many counts were recorded for this clonotype. The V and J genes are TRBV6-2 or TRBV6-3 and TRBJ1-5, with a tentative D call TRBD1 (6 bases). The V end was cut by 2 bases, the J end by 0 bases, with 11 bases between. This CDR3 region has 16 residues. Germline V gene lookup returns CDR1 MNHEY and CDR2 SVGEGT. CDR3 coding DNA: TGTGCCAGCAGTTACAGGGGACACCTTAGCAATCAGCCCCAGCATTTT. Its protein product is CASSYRGHLSNQPQHF.

This clonotype was seen at least ten times. This chain uses TRBV27 with TRBJ2-7; TRBD1 is a possible D gene (6 bases). Germline V CDR1 and CDR2: MNHEY, SMNVEV (reference sequence). The CDR3 is made up of 13 amino acids. Trimming left V 3 bases short and J 6 bases short, with 12 bases between. The CDR3, as DNA: TGTGCCAGCAGTTTCGCAGGGGCGGGCGAGCAGTACGTC. This encodes CASSFAGAGEQYV.

This clonotype was counted many times. The J gene is TRBJ1-2, the V gene TRBV7-3; D gene uncertain. There are 12 residues in the CDR3. The germline gives CDR1 SGHTA, CDR2 FQGTGA. The V and J ends lost 5 bases and 0 bases respectively, with 4 bases between them. The CDR3 bases are TGTGCCAGCAGCCCAGCTAACTATGGCTACACCTTC. It encodes CASSPANYGYTF.

At least ten counts were recorded for this clonotype. The chain couples TRBV5-6 to TRBJ2-2; 9 bases are shared with TRBD2. CDR3 size: 16 residues. The ends lost 4 bases at V and 1 base at J; junction bases unmatched: 5. Germline V gene lookup returns CDR1 SGHDT and CDR2 YYEEEE. CDR3 protein: CASSIPAGGNTGELFF. In nucleotides, the CDR3 is TGTGCCAGCAGCATTCCAGCGGGGGGGAACACCGGGGAGCTGTTTTTT.

This clonotype was seen repeatedly, ten times or more. The V and J genes are TRBV6-2 or TRBV6-3 and TRBJ2-3, with no clear D. From germline, CDR1 is MNHEY and CDR2 SVGEGT. This CDR3 spans 16 amino acids. The ends were cut back, 2 bases at V and 4 bases at J, with 16 bases in the middle. The CDR3 DNA reads TGTGCCAGCAGTTACCTATCACCCCATTCGCCAGATACGCAGTATTTT. The encoded protein is CASSYLSPHSPDTQYF.

This clonotype occurred many times. V and J are TRBV30 and TRBJ2-5, with TRBD1 as a possible D gene (5 bases). This CDR3 region has 13 residues. The germline V gene has CDR1 GTSNPN and CDR2 SVGIG (reference sequence). The V and J ends lost 0 bases and 4 bases respectively, with 9 bases between them. The CDR3 region is CAWSVRDRETQYF. Here the CDR3 DNA reads TGTGCCTGGAGTGTACGAGACAGAGAGACCCAGTACTTC.

This clonotype was seen many times. The chain is built from TRBV18 and TRBJ2-7; D assignment may be TRBD1 or TRBD2 (7 bases each). Germline V CDR1 and CDR2: KGHSH, LQKENI. This CDR3 has 15 amino acids. V was shortened by 4 bases and J by 5 bases, with 18 bases between the two germline ends. The DNA for the CDR3 is TGTGCCAGCTCACTCGAGGGAGGGGGCCTCAACGAGCAGTACTTC. It is translated as CASSLEGGGLNEQYF.

This clonotype was seen repeatedly, ten times or more. This rearrangement joins TRBV20-1 to TRBJ2-7; TRBD2 aligns across 9 bases. This CDR3 contains 15 residues. V shed 5 bases and J 0 bases; nucleotides not matched to a gene: 8. Germline lookup yields CDR1 DFQATT and CDR2 SNEGSKA (reference sequence). This CDR3 is CSAGLAGRDSYEQYF. Written as DNA, the CDR3 is TGCAGTGCTGGTCTAGCGGGGAGGGACTCCTACGAGCAGTACTTC.

As for this clonotype: This may arise from a read error, as a much more abundant clone is one base away. The chain has TRBV7-8 and TRBJ1-2, with D possibly TRBD1 on 6 matching bases. CDR1 and CDR2 from the germline V gene are SGHVS and FQNEAQ. The length of the CDR3 is 14 residues. The CDR3 reads CVSSTQGGSYGYTF. The DNA for the CDR3 is TGTGTCAGCAGCACACAGGGCGGTAGCTATGGCTACACCTTC.

This clonotype was seen repeatedly, ten times or more. The chain carries TRBV7-2 and TRBJ1-1, with D hard to call. Germline lookup yields CDR1 SGHTA and CDR2 FQGNSA. Trimming took 1 base from V and 1 from J, leaving 7 bases between them. The length of the CDR3 is 14 residues. The CDR3 region is CASSLGAENTEAFF. For the CDR3, the DNA is TGTGCCAGCAGCTTAGGGGCGGAGAACACTGAAGCTTTCTTT.

This clonotype has ten or more counts. The chain joins TRBV10-3 to TRBJ2-3; 11 bases map to TRBD2. Germline CDR1 is ENHRY and CDR2 is SYGVKD. This CDR3 region has 20 residues. The V and J ends lost 0 bases and 3 bases, in that order; junction bases with no gene match: 14. The CDR3 reads CAISESLAGGYVGWTDTQYF. CDR3 nucleotides: TGTGCCATCAGTGAGTCCCTAGCGGGGGGTTACGTCGGGTGGACAGATACGCAGTATTTT.

This clonotype occurred many times. The chain recombines TRBV10-3 with TRBJ1-2, with 9 bases lining up with TRBD1. Trimming removed 3 bases from V and 3 bases from J; junction bases left unmatched: 8. This CDR3 spans 16 amino acids. Per the germline V gene, CDR1 is ENHRY and CDR2 is SYGVKD. The CDR3 here is CAISEQGANSDYGYTF. CDR3 sequence (DNA): TGTGCCATCAGTGAACAGGGGGCAAATAGCGACTATGGCTACACCTTC.

V and J are TRBV6-2 or TRBV6-3 and TRBJ2-7, with D unresolved. Trimming shortened V by 6 bases and J by 3 bases, and 9 bases separated the two germline ends. The CDR3 consists of 12 residues. Germline CDR1 reads MNHEY; CDR2 reads SVGEGT. The CDR3 DNA sequence: TGTGCCAGCAGGGACGGAGTCTACGAGCAGTACTTC. Protein sequence: CASRDGVYEQYF.

This clonotype has a count of ten or more. The V and J genes are TRBV5-1 and TRBJ2-1, with 9 bases that match TRBD2. The V gene's germline CDR1 is SGHRS and CDR2 YFSETQ. Unmatched junction bases numbered 11, after V lost 2 bases and J lost 8 bases. The CDR3 spans 16 residues. CDR3 DNA: TGCGCCAGCAGCTTTGGTTTCGGCGGGGGGGTCGATGAGCAGTTCTTC. Translating it yields CASSFGFGGGVDEQFF.

This clonotype was recorded many times. The rearrangement uses TRBV7-9 and TRBJ1-1, with D maybe TRBD1 (6 bases). The ends were cut back, 6 bases at V and 5 bases at J, with 16 bases in the middle. The CDR3 covers 14 residues. Germline loops: CDR1 SEHNR, CDR2 FQNEAQ (reference sequence). CDR3 sequence reads: CASSPTGKGTEAFF. CDR3 bases: TGTGCCAGCAGTCCAACAGGGAAGGGGACTGAAGCTTTCTTT. Variable domain in full (rest from reference TRBV7-9 and TRBJ1-1): DTGVSQNPRHKITKRGQNVTFRCDPISEHNRLYWYRQTLGQGPEFLTYFQNEAQLEKSRLLSDRFSAERPKGSFSTLEIQRTEQGDSAMYLCASSPTGKGTEAFFGQGTRLTVV.

This clonotype was recorded at least ten times. The V and J genes are TRBV27 and TRBJ1-2; TRBD1 aligns across 7 bases. The CDR3 runs 15 residues. Germline CDR1 and CDR2: MNHEY and SMNVEV (reference sequence). Trimming cost V 3 bases and J 8 bases; bases outside gene matches: 12. In nucleotides, the CDR3 is TGTGCCAGCAGTTTCACCTCGGACAGGCGACAAGGCTACACCTTC. As protein: CASSFTSDRRQGYTF.

This clonotype was observed many times. J is TRBJ2-3 and V is TRBV5-1; possibly TRBD1 or TRBD2 for D (5 bases each). Trimming removed 0 bases at V and 0 bases at J, with 11 bases between. In germline, CDR1 is SGHRS, CDR2 YFSETQ. The CDR3 length is 16 residues. The CDR3 protein is CASSLGDDPSTDTQYF. The CDR3, as DNA: TGCGCCAGCAGCTTGGGGGACGATCCTAGCACAGATACGCAGTATTTT. The full variable domain, completed using reference TRBV5-1 and TRBJ2-3, is KAGVTQTPRYLIKTRGQQVTLSCSPISGHRSVSWYQQTPGQGLQFLFEYFSETQRNKGNFPGRFSGRQFSNSRSEMNVSTLELGDSALYLCASSLGDDPSTDTQYFGPGTRLTVL.

This clonotype was recorded at least ten times. The J gene is TRBJ1-6, the V gene TRBV5-1, with TRBD1 identical over 8 bases. The CDR3 totals 14 residues. Trimming cost V 3 bases and J 8 bases; bases outside gene matches: 4. Per germline, CDR1 SGHRS and CDR2 YFSETQ. The DNA of the CDR3 is TGCGCCAGCAGCTCGAACAGGGGGTATTCACCCCTCCACTTT. Translation gives CASSSNRGYSPLHF.

With regard to this clonotype: A read error is possible here, since a much larger clone lies one base away. This sequence joins TRBV7-2 and TRBJ1-3; D gene uncertain. The germline V gene encodes CDR1 SGHTA and CDR2 FQGNSA. The CDR3 extends over 14 amino acids. CDR3 amino acids: CANSLDGKGNTIYF. CDR3 DNA: TGTGCCAACAGCTTAGACGGGAAGGGAAACACCATATATTTT.

By share of the sample, this clonotype is medium-sized. V gene TRBV20-1 combines with J gene TRBJ2-7; TRBD1 aligns across 8 bases. This CDR3 contains 14 residues. Trimming cost V 6 bases and J 4 bases; bases outside gene matches: 11. Germline CDR1 reads DFQATT; CDR2 reads SNEGSKA (reference sequence). The CDR3 bases are TGCAGTGCAGGAACCCGGGACAGGATGTACGAGCAGTACTTC. Translation gives CSAGTRDRMYEQYF.

At least ten counts were recorded for this clonotype. The J gene is TRBJ2-1, the V gene TRBV5-6, with 8 bases fitting TRBD1. Germline assignment: CDR1 SGHDT and CDR2 YYEEEE. The CDR3 has 12 amino acids. Trimming took 3 bases from V and 10 from J; bases not matched to a gene: 3. The CDR3 reads CASSSRTGEQFF. In nucleotides, the CDR3 is TGTGCCAGCAGCTCCAGGACAGGGGAGCAGTTCTTC.

Worth noting for this clonotype: At one end, the junction sequence differs from germline, possibly due to a read error. The chain recombines TRBV12-3 or TRBV12-4 with TRBJ1-4; TRBD1 is a possible D gene (5 bases). The CDR3 is 14 residues long. The CDR3 region is CASSLRLTDKKLFF. The DNA for the CDR3 is TGTGCCAGCAGTTTAAGACTCACGGACAAAAAACTGTTCTTT.

This clonotype was seen a handful of times. The chain is built from TRBV9 and TRBJ2-1, with D tentatively TRBD1 or TRBD2 (7 bases each). V dropped 4 bases and J dropped 6 bases, with 23 bases sitting between them. Germline CDR1 is SGDLS and CDR2 is YYNGEE. The CDR3 is 17 residues long. This CDR3 is CASSKRGLAAQGNEQFF. In DNA form, the CDR3 reads TGTGCCAGCAGCAAGAGGGGGCTAGCGGCGCAGGGCAATGAGCAGTTCTTC.

The chain is built from TRBV9 and TRBJ2-2; D is uncertain. Germline loops: CDR1 SGDLS, CDR2 YYNGEE. The CDR3 sequence is 13 residues long. The V gene lost 4 bases and the J gene lost 1 base, with 5 bases spanning the gap. CDR3 sequence (DNA): TGTGCCAGCAGCTACAGGAACACCGGGGAGCTGTTTTTT. Its protein product is CASSYRNTGELFF.

This clonotype was counted only a few times. The V call is TRBV7-6, the J call TRBJ2-3, with 10 bases matching TRBD2. The CDR3 runs to 15 residues. V gave up 4 bases and J gave up 1 base; unmatched junction bases: 2. Per the germline V gene, CDR1 is SGHVS and CDR2 is FNYEAQ. CDR3 in DNA: TGTGCCAGCAGCTCCGGACTAGCGGGCACAGATACGCAGTATTTT. Translation gives CASSSGLAGTDTQYF.

The chain recombines TRBV7-2 with TRBJ1-1; no reliable D call. The germline gives CDR1 SGHTA, CDR2 FQGNSA. Deletions cut 8 bases from V and 0 bases from J, with 10 bases between. The CDR3 consists of 13 residues. The CDR3 region is CASRRTVNTEAFF. The CDR3 DNA is TGTGCCAGCCGGAGGACGGTGAACACTGAAGCTTTCTTT.

A single count supports this clonotype. This sequence joins TRBV12-3 or TRBV12-4 and TRBJ1-5; D is perhaps TRBD1 (5 bases). The V gene lost 0 bases and the J gene lost 5 bases, with 8 bases spanning the gap. CDR3 length: 14 amino acids. The CDR3 nucleotides read TGTGCCAGCAGTTTAGCGCCGACAGATCAGCCCCAGCATTTT. Protein sequence: CASSLAPTDQPQHF.

This clonotype was observed many times. The rearrangement joins TRBV20-1 to TRBJ2-7; 8 nucleotides match TRBD2. Germline loops: CDR1 DFQATT, CDR2 SNEGSKA (reference sequence). V lost 2 bases to trimming and J lost 4 bases; unmatched junction nucleotides: 7. CDR3 length: 14 residues. CDR3 DNA: TGCAGTGCTAGACCCAGCGGGGGACCTTACGAGCAGTACTTC. Amino acids: CSARPSGGPYEQYF.

Notes on this clonotype: A much larger clonotype is one base distant, so this may be a read error. The chain's CDR3 is CASSKNEGASYEQYF. The CDR3 DNA sequence: TGTGCCAGCAGCAAAAACGAGGGGGCCTCCTACGAGCAGTACTTC. This chain connects TRBV5-6 to TRBJ2-7; 7 nucleotides agree with TRBD1. V gave up 4 bases and J gave up 0 bases; unmatched junction bases: 7. The CDR3 is 15 amino acids. Germline CDR1 is SGHDT and CDR2 is YYEEEE.

This clonotype was counted ten times or more. The rearrangement joins TRBV15 to TRBJ2-1, with unresolved D. This CDR3 has 11 amino acids. Trimming took 3 bases from V and 4 from J, leaving 1 base between them. Germline CDR1 LNHNV, CDR2 YYDKDF (reference sequence). CDR3 in DNA: TGTGCCACCAGCAGTTACAATGAGCAGTTCTTC. As protein: CATSSYNEQFF.

The V and J genes are TRBV6-4 and TRBJ2-1; 8 nucleotides align to TRBD2. V lost 5 bases and J lost 8; bases outside the gene matches: 11. Germline lookup yields CDR1 MRHNA and CDR2 SNTAGT. The CDR3 sequence is 15 residues long. The CDR3 region is CASSLNGGAGDEQFF. CDR3 coding DNA: TGTGCCAGCAGTTTAAACGGGGGGGCCGGGGATGAGCAGTTCTTC.